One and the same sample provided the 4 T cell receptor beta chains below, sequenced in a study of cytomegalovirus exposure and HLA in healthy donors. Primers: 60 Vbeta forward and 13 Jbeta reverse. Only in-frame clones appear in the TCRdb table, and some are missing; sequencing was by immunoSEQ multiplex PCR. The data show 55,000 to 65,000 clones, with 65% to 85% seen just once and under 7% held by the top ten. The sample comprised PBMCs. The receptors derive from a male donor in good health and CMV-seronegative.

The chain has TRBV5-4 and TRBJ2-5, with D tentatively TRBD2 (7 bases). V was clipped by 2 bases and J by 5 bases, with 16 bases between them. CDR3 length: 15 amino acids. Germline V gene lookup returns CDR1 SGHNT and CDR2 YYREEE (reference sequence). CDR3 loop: CASSLSGGLGETQYF. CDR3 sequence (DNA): TGTGCCAGCAGCTTATCGGGGGGCTTGGGGGAGACCCAGTACTTC.

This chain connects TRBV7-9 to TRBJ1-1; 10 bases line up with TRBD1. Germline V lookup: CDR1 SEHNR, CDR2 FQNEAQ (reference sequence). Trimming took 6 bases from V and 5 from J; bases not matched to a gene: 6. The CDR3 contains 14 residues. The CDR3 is CASSPGTGVTEAFF. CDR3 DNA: TGTGCCAGCAGTCCCGGGACAGGGGTAACTGAAGCTTTCTTT.

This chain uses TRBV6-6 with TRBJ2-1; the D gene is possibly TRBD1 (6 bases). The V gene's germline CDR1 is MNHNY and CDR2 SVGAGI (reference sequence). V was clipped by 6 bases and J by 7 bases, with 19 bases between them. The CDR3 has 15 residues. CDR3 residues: CASRQTGTMVNEQFF. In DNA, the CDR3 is TGTGCCAGCAGACAGACCGGGACAATGGTGAATGAGCAGTTCTTC.

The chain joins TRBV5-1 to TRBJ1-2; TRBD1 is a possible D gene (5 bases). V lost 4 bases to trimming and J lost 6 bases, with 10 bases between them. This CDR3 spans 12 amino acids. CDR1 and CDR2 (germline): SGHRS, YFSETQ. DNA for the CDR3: TGCGCCAGCAGCACCTCGACAGATGGCTACACCTTC. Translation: CASSTSTDGYTF.